The 7 T cell receptor beta chains reported below all come from one sample, sequenced in a study of blood T cell repertoires in COVID-19 (dated by TCRdb to 2020 to 2021). Library creation used the immunoSEQ multiplex PCR assay. Here the immuneACCESS table is served through TCRdb, limited to in-frame sequences with V and J called. Missing clones are a known gap in these copies; in checked studies unresolved V genes cover under half, and the rest lacks a known reason. This sample gives nearly 35,000 clones in total; over 90% of them show up just once. Clones ranked in the top ten supply 5.2% of the sample. The specimen was peripheral blood. Receptor source: a human donor in a cohort sampled during active COVID-19.

This chain joins TRBV7-9 and TRBJ2-5; 8 positions match TRBD2. This CDR3 spans 15 amino acids. Germline assignment: CDR1 SEHNR and CDR2 FQNEAQ (reference sequence). Germline trimming cut 6 bases from V and 2 bases from J; bases unmatched to any gene: 8. The DNA of the CDR3 is TGTGCCAGCAGTTTGACCGGGACTAGACAAGAGACCCAGTACTTC. It specifies CASSLTGTRQETQYF.

J is TRBJ1-2 and V is TRBV5-6; TRBD1 matches 10 bases. Germline V gene data show CDR1 as SGHDT and CDR2 as YYEEEE. With V trimmed by 0 bases and J by 8 bases, 1 base remained unmatched. The CDR3 has 13 residues. This CDR3 is CASSLVTGGGYTF. The DNA of the CDR3 is TGTGCCAGCAGCTTGGTGACAGGGGGCGGCTACACCTTC. Full variable domain (rest looked up from reference TRBV5-6 and TRBJ1-2): DAGVTQSPTHLIKTRGQQVTLRCSPKSGHDTVSWYQQALGQGPQFIFQYYEEEERQRGNFPDRFSGHQFPNYSSELNVNALLLGDSALYLCASSLVTGGGYTFGSGTRLTVV.

The V gene is TRBV4-2, the J gene TRBJ2-2; possibly TRBD1 for D (6 bases). The CDR3 is made up of 14 amino acids. Trimming removed 8 bases from V and 1 base from J, with 11 bases in between. From germline, CDR1 is LGHNA and CDR2 YNFKEQ. CDR3 sequence (DNA): TGTGCCAGCCTCCCAGGGGTGAACACCGGGGAGCTGTTTTTT. Its protein product is CASLPGVNTGELFF.

This chain links TRBV5-5 with TRBJ2-1; perhaps TRBD1 as D (6 bases). Germline CDR1 and CDR2: SGHKS and YYEKEE (reference sequence). This CDR3 contains 17 residues. The V gene lost 1 base and the J gene lost 0 bases, with 14 bases spanning the gap. The CDR3 DNA follows: TGTGCCAGCAGCTTGAGGGGGACGGCGAGCTCCTACAATGAGCAGTTCTTC. It specifies CASSLRGTASSYNEQFF.

This chain links TRBV19 with TRBJ2-1, with TRBD2 identical over 7 bases. Germline-derived CDR1 and CDR2 are LNHDA and SQIVND (reference sequence). The CDR3 has 16 amino acids. The V and J ends lost 1 base and 8 bases, in that order; junction bases with no gene match: 11. The CDR3 loop is CASSIGWGGSSDEQFF. The CDR3 DNA reads as TGTGCCAGTAGTATAGGGTGGGGCGGGAGCAGCGATGAGCAGTTCTTC.

The chain employs TRBV12-3 or TRBV12-4 and TRBJ1-5, with TRBD1 as a possible D gene (6 bases). V was trimmed by 7 bases and J by 4 bases, leaving 8 bases between them. The CDR3 runs to 12 residues. The CDR3 bases are TGTGCCAGCACGCAGGGGAATCAGCCCCAGCATTTT. As protein: CASTQGNQPQHF.

The chain recombines TRBV28 with TRBJ1-1, with 8 bases lining up with TRBD1. This CDR3 contains 16 residues. In germline, CDR1 is MDHEN, CDR2 SYDVKM. V trimming: 5 bases; J trimming: 3 bases; junction bases outside the gene matches: 11. CDR3 nucleotides: TGTGCCAGCAGTATAGGACAGGGATTTGTGGACACTGAAGCTTTCTTT. As protein: CASSIGQGFVDTEAFF.